Included here is one T cell receptor beta chain sequence, with context. The sample is drawn from a study of blood T cell repertoires in COVID-19. The CDR3 runs 14 residues. With 5 bases removed from V and 1 base from J, the gap between germline ends came to 11 bases. The germline V gene encodes CDR1 MNHEY and CDR2 SMNVEV (reference sequence). Assay: immunoSEQ multiplex PCR; the TCRdb copy retains only in-frame clones and omits some. The sample holds about 350,000 clones, approximately 90% seen once. The receptor was isolated from a man in his thirties or forties with COVID-19, enrolled during active disease. Input material: peripheral blood. The chain carries TRBV27 and TRBJ2-5; possibly TRBD1 for D (5 bases). CDR3 region: CASSPNRGQETQYF. The CDR3 nucleotides are TGTGCCAGCAGTCCGAATAGGGGCCAAGAGACCCAGTACTTC.